One sample yielded the 18 T cell receptor beta chains listed below, sequenced in a study of metastatic and nonmetastatic thyroid tumors. MiXCR re-clonotyped the PCR reads for TCRdb. The sample records about 39,000 clones, approximately 19% being singletons. Ahead of thyroid surgery, no patient had received treatment of any kind. The specimen sequenced was blood. The origin of the receptors is a female donor with papillary thyroid cancer or a benign thyroid nodule (not recorded which). Some clones in this sample may be carry-over from other donors' samples.

Of note for this clone: This CDR3 is missing its conserved last phenylalanine or tryptophan, likely due to a read error. No DNA is shown, since the ends of the CDR3 on it are uncertain; the CDR3 is the one TCRdb lists. The chain couples TRBV30 to TRBJ1-1. Germline V gives CDR1 GTSNPN, CDR2 SVGIG (reference sequence). The length of the CDR3 is 13 amino acids, counting both ends. The CDR3 reads CAWTEGLPEGSFL.

This clone was picked up many times. This chain's CDR3 is CASGGVGGDSWANVLTF. CDR3 DNA: TGTGCCAGCGGGGGCGTGGGGGGAGACTCGTGGGCCAACGTCCTGACTTTC. The genes are TRBV28 and TRBJ2-6; perhaps D is TRBD1 or TRBD2 (6 bases each). The V gene's germline CDR1 is MDHEN and CDR2 SYDVKM. This CDR3 has 17 amino acids. Trimming stripped 8 bases from V and 5 bases from J, with 22 bases between. The whole variable domain, filled in from reference TRBV28 and TRBJ2-6, reads DVKVTQSSRYLVKRTGEKVFLECVQDMDHENMFWYRQDPGLGLRLIYFSYDVKMKEKGDIPEGYSVSREKKERFSLILESASTNQTSMYLCASGGVGGDSWANVLTFGAGSRLTVL.

This clone was seen ten or more times. The rearrangement joins TRBV7-2 to TRBJ1-2; 8 bases align to TRBD1. V shed 5 bases, J shed 8 bases, and the junction held 4 bases outside the gene matches. CDR1 and CDR2 from the germline V gene are SGHTA and FQGNSA. This CDR3 has 12 amino acids. In nucleotides, the CDR3 is TGTGCCAGCAGCCAGGGGGCGCGGGGCTACACCTTC. This codes for CASSQGARGYTF.

The chain couples TRBV5-1 to TRBJ1-1; D is ambiguous. V was cut by 0 bases and J by 6 bases, with 12 bases left in between. CDR3 size: 14 residues. Looked up from germline, CDR1 is SGHRS and CDR2 is YFSETQ. DNA of the CDR3: TGCGCCAGCAGCTTGGGACACCACGGGGCTGAAGCTTTCTTT. It translates to CASSLGHHGAEAFF.

This clone was seen many times. This chain joins TRBV6-1 and TRBJ2-2; TRBD2 matches at 9 bases. V was clipped by 8 bases and J by 5 bases; unmatched bases: 12. The CDR3 has 16 residues. The germline gives CDR1 MNHNS, CDR2 SASEGT. Here the CDR3 DNA reads TGTGCCAGCGAGCGCGCTGCGGGAGGGTGGACCGGGGAGCTGTTTTTT. Translated: CASERAAGGWTGELFF.

The chain couples TRBV6-2 or TRBV6-3 to TRBJ2-1; D tentatively reads TRBD1 or TRBD2 (5 bases each). Trimming left V 6 bases short and J 8 bases short, with 29 bases between. CDR1 and CDR2 (germline): MNHEY, SVGEGT. This CDR3 region has 18 residues. The CDR3 DNA follows: TGTGCCAGCAGAGAGGGGAAGCCTGGTTTTACGGGCTCCTATGAGCAGTTCTTC. It specifies CASREGKPGFTGSYEQFF.

This clone was observed many times. The chain has TRBV28 and TRBJ1-1; D not certain. Germline-derived CDR1 and CDR2 are MDHEN and SYDVKM. Trimming pared 3 bases from V and 4 bases from J, leaving 12 bases between. The CDR3 has 14 amino acids. The CDR3, as DNA: TGTGCCAGCAGTTTTTGGCGGGTTGGCACTGAAGCTTTCTTT. Amino acid sequence: CASSFWRVGTEAFF.

This clone appeared many times. The chain uses TRBV5-6 and TRBJ1-1; D gene ambiguous. Per the germline V gene, CDR1 is SGHDT and CDR2 is YYEEEE. V was pared by 2 bases and J by 1 base, with 9 bases between. There are 14 residues in the CDR3. The CDR3 loop reads CASSLGWGNTEAFF. The DNA of the CDR3 is TGTGCCAGCAGCTTAGGGTGGGGGAACACTGAAGCTTTCTTT.

Many counts were recorded for this clone. This chain links TRBV6-5 with TRBJ2-7, with D tentatively TRBD2 (6 bases). Trimming left V 2 bases short and J 5 bases short, with 13 bases between. Germline V gives CDR1 MNHEY, CDR2 SVGAGI. CDR3 size: 14 residues. The CDR3 nucleotides are TGTGCCAGCAGTTACGGGAGGAGCCCCAACGAGCAGTACTTC. Protein: CASSYGRSPNEQYF.

This clone is medium-sized (0.01 to 0.1%). The chain recombines TRBV12-3 or TRBV12-4 with TRBJ2-7, with 7 nucleotides matching TRBD2. V lost 1 base, J lost 6 bases, and 6 bases stayed unmatched. This CDR3 has 14 amino acids. The CDR3 spells CASSLGAGSVEQYF. DNA of the CDR3: TGTGCCAGCAGTTTAGGAGCGGGATCGGTCGAGCAGTACTTC.

The chain is built from TRBV18 and TRBJ2-7; D remains unclear. Trimming stripped 2 bases from V and 7 bases from J, with 15 bases between. Germline CDR1 is KGHSH and CDR2 is LQKENI. The CDR3 runs to 14 residues. The CDR3 loop reads CASSPSADSREQYF. The CDR3 DNA reads TGTGCCAGCTCACCATCGGCAGACTCTAGGGAGCAGTACTTC.

This clone was seen ten or more times. The rearrangement links TRBV30 to TRBJ1-3, with TRBD1 identical over 7 bases. This CDR3 has 16 residues. Trimming cost V 0 bases and J 7 bases; bases outside gene matches: 12. Germline V gene sequence: CDR1 GTSNPN, CDR2 SVGIG (reference sequence). CDR3 region: CAWSVAGAGGQNTIYF. DNA of the CDR3: TGTGCCTGGAGTGTAGCCGGGGCAGGGGGGCAGAACACCATATATTTT.

This clone appeared many times. V and J are TRBV6-1 and TRBJ2-3, with D uncertain. Trimming pared 6 bases from V and 0 bases from J, leaving 13 bases between. The CDR3 consists of 15 residues. CDR1 is MNHNS and CDR2 is SASEGT in the germline V gene. CDR3 sequence: CASSRQGPSTDTQYF. The DNA of the CDR3 is TGTGCCAGCAGCCGCCAAGGGCCTAGCACAGATACGCAGTATTTT.

In its sample, this clone was seen many times. This sample includes further DNA sequences coding for the same CDR3. The chain is built from TRBV7-2 and TRBJ1-2; perhaps TRBD1 as D (6 bases). V was clipped by 4 bases and J by 8 bases, with 20 bases between them. CDR1 SGHTA and CDR2 FQGNSA come from the germline V gene. The CDR3 length is 15 residues. This CDR3 is CASSSGRAARGGYTF. Written as DNA, the CDR3 is TGTGCCAGCAGCTCCGGAAGGGCAGCCAGGGGCGGCTACACCTTC.

As regards this clone: The junction departs from germline at one end; a sequencing error may be responsible. DNA for the CDR3: TGTGCCAGCACCGTCGGTGGGTCTAGGCGGGATCTAGGCTTC. It translates to CASTVGGSRRDLGF. V gene TRBV7-2 combines with J gene TRBJ2-1; a possible D gene is TRBD2 (6 bases). Germline loops: CDR1 SGHTA, CDR2 FQGNSA. The CDR3 sequence is 14 residues long.

This clone was seen many times. V usage is TRBV4-1 and J usage is TRBJ1-2; possible D gene TRBD1, 5 bases. This CDR3 comprises 14 residues. V dropped 0 bases and J dropped 4 bases, with 9 bases sitting between them. Germline-derived CDR1 and CDR2 are MGHRA and YSYEKL. In DNA, the CDR3 is TGCGCCAGCAGCCAAGATGGGGCGGGCTATGGCTACACCTTC. Translation: CASSQDGAGYGYTF.

This clone was detected many times. J is TRBJ2-4 and V is TRBV12-3 or TRBV12-4, with a tentative D call TRBD1 (5 bases). The CDR3 sequence is 15 residues long. V gave up 3 bases and J gave up 1 base, with 10 bases separating them. The CDR3 nucleotides are TGTGCCAGCAGTTTCTGGACACCCGCCAAAAACATTCAGTACTTC. This codes for CASSFWTPAKNIQYF.

Of note for this clone: An end of the junction does not agree with germline; a read error may underlie this. The genes are TRBV6-2 or TRBV6-3 and TRBJ2-5, with TRBD2 identical over 8 bases. Germline V gives CDR1 MNHEY, CDR2 SVGEGT. CDR3 size: 15 residues. Here the CDR3 DNA reads TGTGCCAGCAGTTCACTCGGGAGGGGGACGGAGACCAAGTACTTC. Amino acids: CASSSLGRGTETKYF.